This T cell receptor beta chain derives from a study of blood T cell repertoires in COVID-19. Study-wide context: The samples span acute and convalescent COVID-19 from the United States, Italy and Spain. Sources were T cells, B-cell-depleted T cells, or PBMCs; the material itself was cDNA or gDNA.

Seattle enrolled patients during active infection and tracked them longitudinally. Study processing details: The authors estimated nucleated cell counts from reference gene primer amplification. Libraries were prepared by immunoSEQ multiplex PCR; TCRdb keeps only in-frame clonotypes and omits some of them. The V and J calls and the clone size are those of that table, but D and trimming were determined from the DNA. The table has about half a million clones, 89% seen once; the top ten hold 0.9%. Trimming took 8 bases from V and 0 from J; bases not matched to a gene: 0. The CDR3 runs 13 residues. The germline V gene has CDR1 MGHRA and CDR2 YSYEKL.

This receptor was obtained from a man between 18 and 35 years old with COVID-19, enrolled during active disease. Sample: peripheral blood. The genes are TRBV4-1 and TRBJ2-2, with 7 bases identical to TRBD2. CDR3 residues: CASRGANTGELFF. CDR3 DNA sequence: TGCGCCAGCCGGGGGGCGAACACCGGGGAGCTGTTTTTT.